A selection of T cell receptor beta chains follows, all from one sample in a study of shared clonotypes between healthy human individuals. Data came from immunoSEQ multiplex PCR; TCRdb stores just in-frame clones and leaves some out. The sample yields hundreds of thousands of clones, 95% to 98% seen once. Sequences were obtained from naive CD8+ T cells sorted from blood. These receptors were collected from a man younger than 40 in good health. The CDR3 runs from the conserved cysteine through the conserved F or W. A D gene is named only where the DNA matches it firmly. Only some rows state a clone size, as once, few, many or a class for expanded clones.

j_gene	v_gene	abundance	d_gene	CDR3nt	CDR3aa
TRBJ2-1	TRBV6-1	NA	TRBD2	TGTGCCAGCAGTCCCGGGACTAGCTCCTACAATGAGCAGTTCTTC	CASSPGTSSYNEQFF
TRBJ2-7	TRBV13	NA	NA	TGTGCCAGCAGCGTCATGGGAGTTCACTACGAGCAGTACTTC	CASSVMGVHYEQYF
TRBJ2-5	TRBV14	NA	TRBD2	TGTGCCAGCAGCCAAGAATCCAGCGGGAGGGCGGGGACCCAGTACTTC	CASSQESSGRAGTQYF
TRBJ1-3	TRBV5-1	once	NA	TGCGCCAGCAGCTTGGAGAAGTCGGGGAGCGACGGAAACACCATATATTTT	CASSLEKSGSDGNTIYF
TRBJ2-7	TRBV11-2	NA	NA	TGTGCCAGCAGCTTAACAGGAGCAAACGAGCAGTACTTC	CASSLTGANEQYF
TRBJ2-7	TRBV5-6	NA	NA	TGTGCCAGCACCTCAATCGGGGACCCCGTCTTGGGGGAGCAGTACTTC	CASTSIGDPVLGEQYF
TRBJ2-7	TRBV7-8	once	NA	TGTGCCAGCAGTTCCGGGGGAACCTACGAGCAGTACTTC	CASSSGGTYEQYF
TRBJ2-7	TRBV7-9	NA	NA	TGTGCCAGCAGCCCCGGACCCACCGTAACCAACGAGCAGTACTTC	CASSPGPTVTNEQYF
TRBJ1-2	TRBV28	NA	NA	TGTGCCAGCAGTTTGGAGGACATGATCTATGGCTACACCTTC	CASSLEDMIYGYTF
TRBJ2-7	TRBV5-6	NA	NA	TGTGCCAGCAGCTTGAAAAAGATTGAAACGGGATGGCGACATCAGCAGTACTTC	CASSLKKIETGWRHQQYF
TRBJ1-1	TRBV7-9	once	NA	TGTGCCAGCAGCCCCCCGGGTCCACATATCGTGAACACTGAAGCTTTCTTT	CASSPPGPHIVNTEAFF
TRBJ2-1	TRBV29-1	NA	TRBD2	TGCAGCGTTGAAGAGGGAACCGCGGGACTAGGGAGCTCCTACAATGAGCAGTTCTTC	CSVEEGTAGLGSSYNEQFF
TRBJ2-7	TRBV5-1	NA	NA	TGCGCCAGCAGCTTCCGCACAGCCTACGAGCAGTACTTC	CASSFRTAYEQYF
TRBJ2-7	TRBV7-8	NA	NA	TGTGCCAGCAGCTTAGCGCTAGAGGGGGGAGCCTACGAGCAGTACTTC	CASSLALEGGAYEQYF
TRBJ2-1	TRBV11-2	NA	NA	TGTGCCAGCAGCTTTGGGCGAAATGAGCAGTTCTTC	CASSFGRNEQFF
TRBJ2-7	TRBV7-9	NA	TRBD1	TGTGCCAGCACCGCGTCAACAGGGGGCGAGTACGAGCAGTACTTC	CASTASTGGEYEQYF
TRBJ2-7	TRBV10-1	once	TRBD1	TGCGCCAGCAGTGACGGACAGGGGTTCTACGAGCAGTACTTC	CASSDGQGFYEQYF
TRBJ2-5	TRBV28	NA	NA	TGTGCCAGCACCCCCGATGGGGGGGCAGGGGAGACCCAGTACTTC	CASTPDGGAGETQYF
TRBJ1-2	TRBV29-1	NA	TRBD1	TGCAGCGTTGAAGTCCCTGGGACAGGGTTCCACTATGGCTACACCTTC	CSVEVPGTGFHYGYTF
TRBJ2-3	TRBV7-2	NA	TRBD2	TGTGCCAGCAGCTGGTTACCGGGACTAGCGGGAGCGAATACGCAGTATTTT	CASSWLPGLAGANTQYF
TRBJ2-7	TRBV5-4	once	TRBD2	TGTGCCAGCAGCTCTCAATTGGGTAGCGGGTCCTACGAGCAGTACTTC	CASSSQLGSGSYEQYF
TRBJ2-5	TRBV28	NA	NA	TGTGCTACGACGGGGGGCAGGGACGAAGAGACCCAGTACTTC	CATTGGRDEETQYF
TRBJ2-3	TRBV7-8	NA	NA	TGTGCCAGCAGCTTAAATCTCATCTGGGCGAGCACAGATACGCAGTATTTT	CASSLNLIWASTDTQYF
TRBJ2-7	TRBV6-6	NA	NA	TGTGCCAGCAGTTCCACACCCGACTACACGGGAAACGAGCAGTACTTC	CASSSTPDYTGNEQYF
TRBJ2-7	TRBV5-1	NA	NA	TGCGCCAGCAGCCCCCCCAAATCCTACGAGCAGTACTTC	CASSPPKSYEQYF
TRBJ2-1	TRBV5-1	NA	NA	TGCGCCAGCAGCTTGGTTACCGTGCAGGGTGAGCAGTTCTTC	CASSLVTVQGEQFF
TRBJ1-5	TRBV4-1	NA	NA	TGCGCCAGCAGCCAAGATAACGAGGCACAGCCCCAGCATTTT	CASSQDNEAQPQHF